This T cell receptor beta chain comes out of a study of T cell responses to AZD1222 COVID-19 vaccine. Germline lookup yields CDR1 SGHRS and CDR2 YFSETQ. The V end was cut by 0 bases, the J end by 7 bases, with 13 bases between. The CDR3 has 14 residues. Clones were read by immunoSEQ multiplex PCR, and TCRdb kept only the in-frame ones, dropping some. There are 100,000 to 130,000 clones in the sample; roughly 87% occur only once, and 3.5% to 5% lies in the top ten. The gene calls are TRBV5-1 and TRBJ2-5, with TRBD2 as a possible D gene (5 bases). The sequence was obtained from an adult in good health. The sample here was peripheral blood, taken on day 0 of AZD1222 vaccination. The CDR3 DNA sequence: TGCGCCAGCAGCTTGGTAGCGATGGGTGGGACCCAGTACTTC. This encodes CASSLVAMGGTQYF.